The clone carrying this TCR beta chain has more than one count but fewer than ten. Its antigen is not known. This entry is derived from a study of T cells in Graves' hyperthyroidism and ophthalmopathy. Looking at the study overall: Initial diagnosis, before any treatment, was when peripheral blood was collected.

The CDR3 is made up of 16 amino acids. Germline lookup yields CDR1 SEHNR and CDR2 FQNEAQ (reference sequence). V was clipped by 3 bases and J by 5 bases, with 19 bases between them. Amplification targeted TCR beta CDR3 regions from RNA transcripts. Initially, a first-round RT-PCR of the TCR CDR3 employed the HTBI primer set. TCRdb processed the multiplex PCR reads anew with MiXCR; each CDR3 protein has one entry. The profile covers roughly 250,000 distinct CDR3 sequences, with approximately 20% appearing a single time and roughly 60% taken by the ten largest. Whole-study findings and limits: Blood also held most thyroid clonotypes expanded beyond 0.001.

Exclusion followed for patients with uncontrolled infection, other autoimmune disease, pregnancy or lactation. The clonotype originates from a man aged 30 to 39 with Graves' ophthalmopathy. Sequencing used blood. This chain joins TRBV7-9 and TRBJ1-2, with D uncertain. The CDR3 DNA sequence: TGTGCCAGCAGCTTGCAGGACCGAGAGAAGTCTTATGGCTACACCTTC. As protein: CASSLQDREKSYGYTF. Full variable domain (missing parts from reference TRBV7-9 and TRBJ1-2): DTGVSQNPRHKITKRGQNVTFRCDPISEHNRLYWYRQTLGQGPEFLTYFQNEAQLEKSRLLSDRFSAERPKGSFSTLEIQRTEQGDSAMYLCASSLQDREKSYGYTFGSGTRLTVV.